The rows below give T cell receptor beta chains drawn from one sample of a study of shared clonotypes between healthy human individuals. Produced via immunoSEQ multiplex PCR; TCRdb's table is partial and in-frame only. The repertoire holds about 690,000 clones, with 90% as singletons. Sequenced sample: memory CD8+ T cells from PBMCs. These receptors were collected from a man aged 18 to 30 in good health. Some clones in this sample may be carry-over from other donors' samples. CDR3s include the opening cysteine and the closing phenylalanine or tryptophan.

J gene: TRBJ2-1; V gene: TRBV5-5; CDR3 protein: CASSFVGTINNEQFF
J gene: TRBJ2-3; V gene: TRBV4-2; CDR3 protein: CASSQLGLAHITDTQYF
J gene: TRBJ2-7; V gene: TRBV9; CDR3 protein: CASSVVPAGVEQYF
J gene: TRBJ2-6; V gene: TRBV9; CDR3 protein: CASSVGPGQSSGANVLTF
J gene: TRBJ1-2; V gene: TRBV7-9; CDR3 protein: CASSHTPRTGGRYGYTF
J gene: TRBJ2-5; V gene: TRBV27; CDR3 protein: CASSLRGILYQETQYF
J gene: TRBJ2-7; V gene: TRBV27; CDR3 protein: CASRLHRDSFYEQYF
J gene: TRBJ1-1; V gene: TRBV25-1; CDR3 protein: CASSASTGGMDWTEAFF
J gene: TRBJ1-1; V gene: TRBV4-3; CDR3 protein: CASSQDSRQGGEAFF
J gene: TRBJ2-7; V gene: TRBV15; CDR3 protein: CATSRDRGIYEQYF
J gene: TRBJ2-7; V gene: TRBV28; CDR3 protein: CASRPRAGPLWDEQYF
J gene: TRBJ2-7; V gene: TRBV13; CDR3 protein: CASSFGRGDEQYF
J gene: TRBJ2-5; V gene: TRBV5-1; CDR3 protein: CASSLSVTPGGKTQYF
J gene: TRBJ2-1; V gene: TRBV6-5; CDR3 protein: CASSSEAGEQFF
J gene: TRBJ2-3; V gene: TRBV6-4; CDR3 protein: CASSDVDDTQYF
J gene: TRBJ2-3; V gene: TRBV7-9; CDR3 protein: CASSLEQRTDTQYF
J gene: TRBJ1-3; V gene: TRBV28; CDR3 protein: CASKGVSGNTIYF
J gene: NA; V gene: TRBV29-1; CDR3 protein: CSVEDLPGRGATYEQYF
J gene: TRBJ2-5; V gene: TRBV7-9; CDR3 protein: CASSLETDRSDQETQYF
J gene: TRBJ2-5; V gene: TRBV2; CDR3 protein: CASSPANGAKQETQYF
J gene: TRBJ2-2; V gene: TRBV6-5; CDR3 protein: CASSYSAGENTGELFF
J gene: TRBJ2-5; V gene: TRBV5-7; CDR3 protein: CASSPRDRQFGTQYF
J gene: TRBJ1-2; V gene: TRBV28; CDR3 protein: CASSPWTMGYTF
J gene: TRBJ2-7; V gene: TRBV19; CDR3 protein: CASSIGQGPMYEQYF
J gene: TRBJ2-1; V gene: TRBV7-9; CDR3 protein: CASSFPAGSPNNEQFF
J gene: TRBJ2-2; V gene: TRBV27; CDR3 protein: CASSFGTTNTGELFF
J gene: TRBJ2-3; V gene: TRBV7-3; CDR3 protein: CASSLRASGSTDTQYF
J gene: TRBJ1-2; V gene: TRBV4-1; CDR3 protein: CASSQGRGEPYGYTF
J gene: TRBJ2-5; V gene: TRBV2; CDR3 protein: CASSGIQGRTKETQYF
J gene: TRBJ1-3; V gene: TRBV30; CDR3 protein: CAWSGPPGNTIYF
J gene: TRBJ2-2; V gene: TRBV7-9; CDR3 protein: CARIADQTGELFF
J gene: TRBJ2-1; V gene: TRBV28; CDR3 protein: CASSLSSYNEQFF
J gene: TRBJ2-1; V gene: TRBV13; CDR3 protein: CASSSWDSYNEQFF
J gene: TRBJ2-1; V gene: TRBV28; CDR3 protein: CASSFPANNEQFF
J gene: TRBJ1-4; V gene: TRBV9; CDR3 protein: CASSPQDRPPPGLFF
J gene: TRBJ1-3; V gene: TRBV23-1; CDR3 protein: CASTFQGKPAEGNTIYF
J gene: TRBJ2-3; V gene: TRBV19; CDR3 protein: CASSLGLVTSTDTQYF
J gene: TRBJ2-7; V gene: TRBV27; CDR3 protein: CASSPLAGGSSYEQYF
J gene: TRBJ2-2; V gene: TRBV28; CDR3 protein: CAGGLAGGANTGELFF
J gene: TRBJ2-7; V gene: TRBV28; CDR3 protein: CASRIDRRAYEQYF
J gene: TRBJ2-5; V gene: TRBV4-1; CDR3 protein: CASSQVVGQGEETQYF
J gene: TRBJ2-3; V gene: TRBV7-9; CDR3 protein: CASSHRASPGTDTQYF
J gene: TRBJ2-7; V gene: TRBV13; CDR3 protein: CASSIREGARSYEQYF
J gene: TRBJ2-7; V gene: TRBV2; CDR3 protein: CASRGLVGTYEQYF
J gene: TRBJ1-5; V gene: TRBV7-8; CDR3 protein: CASSLGTGGNQPQHF
J gene: TRBJ2-5; V gene: TRBV6-4; CDR3 protein: CASSEGLAGGEKETQYF
J gene: TRBJ2-7; V gene: TRBV20-1; CDR3 protein: CSSLKNYEQYF
J gene: TRBJ2-5; V gene: TRBV7-9; CDR3 protein: CASSLDETQYF
J gene: TRBJ2-7; V gene: TRBV4-1; CDR3 protein: CASSLLDWSSYEQYF
J gene: TRBJ1-1; V gene: TRBV7-9; CDR3 protein: CASSQRVGLGGTEAFF
J gene: TRBJ2-2; V gene: TRBV9; CDR3 protein: CASSVRGVGGANTGELFF
J gene: TRBJ1-4; V gene: TRBV18; CDR3 protein: CASSPSGQNRRGANEKLFF
J gene: TRBJ2-1; V gene: TRBV11-3; CDR3 protein: CASSYKTSSNEQFF
J gene: TRBJ1-1; V gene: TRBV11-2; CDR3 protein: CASSLGTNTEAFF